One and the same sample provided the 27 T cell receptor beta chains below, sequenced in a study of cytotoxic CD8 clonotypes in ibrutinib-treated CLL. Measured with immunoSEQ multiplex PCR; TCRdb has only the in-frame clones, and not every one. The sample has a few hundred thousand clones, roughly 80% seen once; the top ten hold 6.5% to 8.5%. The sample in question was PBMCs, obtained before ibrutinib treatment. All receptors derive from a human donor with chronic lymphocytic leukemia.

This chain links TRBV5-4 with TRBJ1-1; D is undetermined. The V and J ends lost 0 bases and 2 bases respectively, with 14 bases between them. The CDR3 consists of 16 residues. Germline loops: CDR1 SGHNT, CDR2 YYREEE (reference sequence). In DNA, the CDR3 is TGTGCCAGCAGCTTGGGCGTTTTCCCCGAAAACACTGAAGCTTTCTTT. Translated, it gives CASSLGVFPENTEAFF.

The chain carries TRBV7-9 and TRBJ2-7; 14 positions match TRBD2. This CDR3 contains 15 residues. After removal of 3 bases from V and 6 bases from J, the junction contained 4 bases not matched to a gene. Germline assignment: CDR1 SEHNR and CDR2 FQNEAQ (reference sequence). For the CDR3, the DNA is TGTGCCAGCAGCTTGGGACTAGCGGGAGTATCCGAGCAGTACTTC. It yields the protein CASSLGLAGVSEQYF.

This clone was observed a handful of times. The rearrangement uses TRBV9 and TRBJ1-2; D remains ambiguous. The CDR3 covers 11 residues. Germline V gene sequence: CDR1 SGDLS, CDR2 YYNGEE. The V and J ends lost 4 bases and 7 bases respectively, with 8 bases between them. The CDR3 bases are TGTGCCAGCAGCCAAATTGGTGGCTACACCTTC. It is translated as CASSQIGGYTF.

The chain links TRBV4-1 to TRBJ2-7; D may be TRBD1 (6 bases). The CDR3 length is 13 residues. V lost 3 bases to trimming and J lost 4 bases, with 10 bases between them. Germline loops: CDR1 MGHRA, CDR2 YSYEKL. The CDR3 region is CASSHPDSYEQYF. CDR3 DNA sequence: TGCGCCAGCAGCCACCCGGACAGTTACGAGCAGTACTTC.

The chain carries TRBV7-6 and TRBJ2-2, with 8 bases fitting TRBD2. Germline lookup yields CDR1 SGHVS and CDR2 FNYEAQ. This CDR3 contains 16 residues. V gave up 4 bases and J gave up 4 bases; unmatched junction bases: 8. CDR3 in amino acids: CASSSFSGTLTGELFF. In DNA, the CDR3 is TGTGCCAGCAGCTCCTTTAGCGGGACGCTCACCGGGGAGCTGTTTTTT.

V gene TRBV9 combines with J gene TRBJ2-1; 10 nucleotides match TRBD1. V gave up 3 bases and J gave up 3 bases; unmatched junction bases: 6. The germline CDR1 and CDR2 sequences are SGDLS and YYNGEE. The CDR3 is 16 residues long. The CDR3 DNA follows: TGTGCCAGCAGCGGACCGGGACAGGGGATCTACAATGAGCAGTTCTTC. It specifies CASSGPGQGIYNEQFF.

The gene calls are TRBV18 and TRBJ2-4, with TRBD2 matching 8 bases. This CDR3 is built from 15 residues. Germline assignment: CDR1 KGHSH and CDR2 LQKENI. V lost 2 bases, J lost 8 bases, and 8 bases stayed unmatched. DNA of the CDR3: TGTGCCAGCTCACCAACCACGGGAGGGAGTGACATTCAGTACTTC. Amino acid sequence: CASSPTTGGSDIQYF. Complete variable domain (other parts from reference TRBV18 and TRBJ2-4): NAGVMQNPRHLVRRRGQEARLRCSPMKGHSHVYWYRQLPEEGLKFMVYLQKENIIDESGMPKERFSAEFPKEGPSILRIQQVVRGDSAAYFCASSPTTGGSDIQYFGAGTRLSVL.

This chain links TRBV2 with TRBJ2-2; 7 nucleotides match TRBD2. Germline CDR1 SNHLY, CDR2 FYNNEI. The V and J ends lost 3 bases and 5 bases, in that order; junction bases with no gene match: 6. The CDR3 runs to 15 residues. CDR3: CASSDASGGTGELFF. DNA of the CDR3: TGTGCCAGCAGTGATGCTAGCGGAGGGACCGGGGAGCTGTTTTTT.

The CDR3 here is CASSYLGVSWSEQYF. The CDR3 DNA sequence: TGTGCCAGCAGCTACCTGGGTGTTAGCTGGAGCGAGCAGTACTTC. This sequence joins TRBV7-9 and TRBJ2-7; D not resolved. V was cut by 4 bases and J by 6 bases, with 19 bases left in between. The CDR3 loop spans 15 amino acids. Looked up from germline, CDR1 is SEHNR and CDR2 is FQNEAQ (reference sequence). Supplemented by reference TRBV7-9 and TRBJ2-7, the full variable domain reads DTGVSQNPRHKITKRGQNVTFRCDPISEHNRLYWYRQTLGQGPEFLTYFQNEAQLEKSRLLSDRFSAERPKGSFSTLEIQRTEQGDSAMYLCASSYLGVSWSEQYFGPGTRLTVT.

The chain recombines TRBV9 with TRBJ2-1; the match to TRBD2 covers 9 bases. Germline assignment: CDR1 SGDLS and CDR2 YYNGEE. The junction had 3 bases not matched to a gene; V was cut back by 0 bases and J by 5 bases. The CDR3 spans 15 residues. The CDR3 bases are TGTGCCAGCAGCGTAGGACTAGCGGAAGACAATGAGCAGTTCTTC. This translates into CASSVGLAEDNEQFF. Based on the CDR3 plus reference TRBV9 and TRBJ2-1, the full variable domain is DSGVTQTPKHLITATGQRVTLRCSPRSGDLSVYWYQQSLDQGLQFLIQYYNGEERAKGNILERFSAQQFPDLHSELNLSSLELGDSALYFCASSVGLAEDNEQFFGPGTRLTVL.

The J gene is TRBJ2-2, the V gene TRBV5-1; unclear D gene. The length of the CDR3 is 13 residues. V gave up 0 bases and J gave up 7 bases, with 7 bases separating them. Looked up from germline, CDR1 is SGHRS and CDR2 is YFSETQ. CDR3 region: CASSLGVVGELFF. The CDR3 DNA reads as TGCGCCAGCAGCTTGGGGGTTGTCGGGGAGCTGTTTTTT.

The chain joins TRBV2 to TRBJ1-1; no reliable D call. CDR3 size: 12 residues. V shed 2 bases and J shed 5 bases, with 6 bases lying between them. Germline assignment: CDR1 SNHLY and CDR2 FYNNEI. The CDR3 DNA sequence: TGTGCCAGCAGTGAACCAGGAACTGAAGCTTTCTTT. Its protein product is CASSEPGTEAFF.

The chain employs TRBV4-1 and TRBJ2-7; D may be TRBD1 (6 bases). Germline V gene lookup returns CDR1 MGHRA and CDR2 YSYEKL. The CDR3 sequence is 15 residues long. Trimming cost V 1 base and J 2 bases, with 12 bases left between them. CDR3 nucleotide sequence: TGCGCCAGCAGCCAAGTTCCCAGGGGAACCTACGAGCAGTACTTC. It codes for CASSQVPRGTYEQYF.

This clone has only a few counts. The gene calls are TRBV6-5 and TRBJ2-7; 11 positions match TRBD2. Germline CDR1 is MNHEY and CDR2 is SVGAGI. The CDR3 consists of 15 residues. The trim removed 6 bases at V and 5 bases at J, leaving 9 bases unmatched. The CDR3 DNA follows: TGTGCCAGCAGGAACATAGCGGGAGGGCCTGACGAGCAGTACTTC. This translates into CASRNIAGGPDEQYF.

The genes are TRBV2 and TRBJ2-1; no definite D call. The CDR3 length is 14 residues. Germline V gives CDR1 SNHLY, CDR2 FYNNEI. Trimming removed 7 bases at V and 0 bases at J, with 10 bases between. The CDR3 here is CASTDEASYNEQFF. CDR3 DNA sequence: TGTGCCAGCACCGATGAGGCCTCCTACAATGAGCAGTTCTTC.

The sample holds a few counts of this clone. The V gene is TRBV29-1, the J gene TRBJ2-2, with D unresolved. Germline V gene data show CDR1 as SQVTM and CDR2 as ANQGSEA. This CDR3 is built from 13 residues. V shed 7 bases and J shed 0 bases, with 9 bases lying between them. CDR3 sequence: CSAAEANTGELFF. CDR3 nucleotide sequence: TGCAGCGCCGCTGAAGCGAACACCGGGGAGCTGTTTTTT.

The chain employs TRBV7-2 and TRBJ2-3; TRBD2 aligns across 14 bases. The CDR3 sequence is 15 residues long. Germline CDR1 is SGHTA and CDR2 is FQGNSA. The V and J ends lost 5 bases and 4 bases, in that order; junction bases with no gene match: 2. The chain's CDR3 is CASSQGLAGADTQYF. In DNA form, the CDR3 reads TGTGCCAGCAGCCAGGGACTAGCGGGAGCAGATACGCAGTATTTT.

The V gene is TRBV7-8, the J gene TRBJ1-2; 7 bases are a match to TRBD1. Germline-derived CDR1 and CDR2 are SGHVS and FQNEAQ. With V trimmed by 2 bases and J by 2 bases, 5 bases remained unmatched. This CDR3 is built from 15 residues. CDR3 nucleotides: TGTGCCAGCAGCTTACCGGGACAGCAAAACTATGGCTACACCTTC. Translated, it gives CASSLPGQQNYGYTF.

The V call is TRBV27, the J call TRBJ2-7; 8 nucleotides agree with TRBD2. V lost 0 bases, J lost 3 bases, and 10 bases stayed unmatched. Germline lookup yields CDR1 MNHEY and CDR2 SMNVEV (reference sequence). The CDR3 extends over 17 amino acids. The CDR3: CASSLSGVPGLDYEQYF. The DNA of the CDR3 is TGTGCCAGCAGTTTATCCGGGGTACCGGGACTAGACTACGAGCAGTACTTC.

The CDR3 bases are TGCGCCAGCAGCTTGGTATTGCAGGCTGAAGCTTTCTTT. It is translated as CASSLVLQAEAFF. The genes are TRBV5-1 and TRBJ1-1; no firm D call. This CDR3 is built from 13 residues. The germline V and J ends were trimmed by 0 bases and 6 bases, with 9 bases remaining between them. CDR1 and CDR2 from the germline V gene are SGHRS and YFSETQ.

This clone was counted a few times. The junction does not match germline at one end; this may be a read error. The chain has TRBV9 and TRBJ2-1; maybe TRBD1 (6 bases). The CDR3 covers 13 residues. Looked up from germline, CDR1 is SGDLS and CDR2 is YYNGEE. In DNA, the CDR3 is TGTGCCAGCAGCGTAGCTCCTTTTAGGGGGTTGGTCTTC. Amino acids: CASSVAPFRGLVF.

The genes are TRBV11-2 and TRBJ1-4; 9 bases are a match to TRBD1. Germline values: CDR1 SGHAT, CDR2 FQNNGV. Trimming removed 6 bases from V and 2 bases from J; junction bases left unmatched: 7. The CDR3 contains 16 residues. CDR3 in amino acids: CASSREQGATNEKLFF. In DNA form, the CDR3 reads TGTGCCAGCAGTCGAGAACAGGGGGCTACTAATGAAAAACTGTTTTTT.

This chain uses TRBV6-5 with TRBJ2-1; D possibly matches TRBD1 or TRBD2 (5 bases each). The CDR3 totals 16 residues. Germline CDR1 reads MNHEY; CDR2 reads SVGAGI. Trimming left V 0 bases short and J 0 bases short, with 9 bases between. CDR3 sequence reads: CASSYSEGYSYNEQFF. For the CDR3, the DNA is TGTGCCAGCAGTTACTCCGAGGGGTACTCCTACAATGAGCAGTTCTTC.

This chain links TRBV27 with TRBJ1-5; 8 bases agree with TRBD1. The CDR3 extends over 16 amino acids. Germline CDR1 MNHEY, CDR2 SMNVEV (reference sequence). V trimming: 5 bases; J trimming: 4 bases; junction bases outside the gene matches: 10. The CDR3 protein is CASSTEGTGENQPQHF. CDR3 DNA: TGTGCCAGCAGTACTGAAGGGACAGGAGAAAATCAGCCCCAGCATTTT.

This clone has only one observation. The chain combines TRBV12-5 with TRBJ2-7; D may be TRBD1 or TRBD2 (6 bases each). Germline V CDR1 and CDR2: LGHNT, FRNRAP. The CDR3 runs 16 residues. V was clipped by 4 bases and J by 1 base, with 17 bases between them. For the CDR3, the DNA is TGTGCTAGTGGTTGGGGGCGGGGACAAACATCCTACGAGCAGTACTTC. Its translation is CASGWGRGQTSYEQYF.

The CDR3 reads CASSAYRGLGDTIYF. For the CDR3, the DNA is TGTGCCAGCAGCGCCTACAGGGGGCTAGGAGACACCATATATTTT. The chain couples TRBV7-6 to TRBJ1-3; TRBD1 aligns across 9 bases. Germline assignment: CDR1 SGHVS and CDR2 FNYEAQ. This CDR3 has 15 residues. The junction had 10 bases not matched to a gene; V was cut back by 5 bases and J by 8 bases.

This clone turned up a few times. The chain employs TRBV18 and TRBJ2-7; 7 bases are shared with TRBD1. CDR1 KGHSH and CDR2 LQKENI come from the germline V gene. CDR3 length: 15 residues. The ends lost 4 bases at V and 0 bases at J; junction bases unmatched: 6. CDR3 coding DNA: TGTGCCAGCTCACGTACAGGGGAGTTCTCCTACGAGCAGTACTTC. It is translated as CASSRTGEFSYEQYF.